The 24 T cell receptor beta chains in this list originate from one sample, sequenced in a study of regulatory T cells in long-lasting Graves disease. In building TCR beta libraries, iRepertoire HTBI primers were used together with Arm-PCR of CDR3 regions. TCRdb re-called the multiplex PCR reads with MiXCR, one entry per CDR3 protein. The data contain about 370,000 distinct CDR3 sequences, roughly 15% of them singletons. The time point here: newly diagnosed GD, antithyroid drugs for less than 3 months. Preparation of the TCR library used RNA extracted from PBMCs. Sequenced here: peripheral blood mononuclear cells (PBMCs), sampled at new diagnosis, from a patient treated with antithyroid drugs. Receptors were obtained from a female donor with Graves disease.

This clonotype appeared many times. J is TRBJ1-2 and V is TRBV29-1; D remains unclear. The CDR3 is 15 amino acids. CDR1 and CDR2 (germline): SQVTM, ANQGSEA. Trimming took 2 bases from V and 0 from J, leaving 13 bases between them. The CDR3 DNA reads as TGCAGCGTTGAATCGGACCGGGGAGCTAACTATGGCTACACCTTC. Translated, it gives CSVESDRGANYGYTF.

The chain recombines TRBV28 with TRBJ2-5; 9 bases are a match to TRBD2. The J call may be faulty, since TRBJ2-1 better matches the DNA end. The CDR3 contains 13 residues. The germline V gene has CDR1 MDHEN and CDR2 SYDVKM. This chain's CDR3 is CASVRTSVAEQFF. In nucleotides, the CDR3 is TGTGCCAGCGTAAGGACTAGCGTCGCTGAGCAGTTCTTC.

This clonotype was recorded many times. The CDR3 nucleotides are TGTGCCAGCAGTTACCCAAATCTCTGGGGCACTGAAGCTTTCTTT. Protein sequence: CASSYPNLWGTEAFF. This chain connects TRBV6-7 to TRBJ1-1; no clear D gene. TRBV6-7 is an ORF; its function is uncertain. CDR3 size: 15 residues. V lost 2 bases, J lost 4 bases, and 14 bases lay in between.

This clonotype was counted at least ten times. V and J are TRBV20-1 and TRBJ2-1, with D perhaps TRBD2 (6 bases). The J call may be faulty, since TRBJ2-5 better matches the DNA end. CDR1 DFQATT and CDR2 SNEGSKA come from the germline V gene (reference sequence). This CDR3 has 13 amino acids. The CDR3 here is CSATGTARETQYF. The CDR3 DNA follows: TGCAGTGCTACCGGGACTGCGAGGGAGACCCAGTACTTC.

The table lists this clonotype with many counts. The CDR3 region has the DNA TGTGCCAGCAGCGTAGGGGTGAGCTCCTACAATGAGCAGTTCTTC. Protein sequence: CASSVGVSSYNEQFF. The genes are TRBV9 and TRBJ2-1; D gene uncertain. The CDR3 is 15 amino acids. The germline CDR1 and CDR2 sequences are SGDLS and YYNGEE. Trimming took 0 bases from V and 0 from J, leaving 7 bases between them.

Comments on this clonotype: This likely came from a read error, as a far larger clone is one base away. The chain couples TRBV2 to TRBJ2-5; D is perhaps TRBD1 or TRBD2 (5 bases each). In germline, CDR1 is SNHLY, CDR2 FYNNEI. The germline V and J ends were trimmed by 7 bases and 11 bases, with 14 bases remaining between them. The CDR3 extends over 11 amino acids. DNA of the CDR3: TGTGCCAGCACGAGGGACGGGGAGCAGTACTTC. This encodes CASTRDGEQYF. The whole variable domain, filled in from reference TRBV2 and TRBJ2-5, reads EPEVTQTPSHQVTQMGQEVILRCVPISNHLYFYWYRQILGQKVEFLVSFYNNEISEKSEIFDDQFSVERPDGSNFTLKIRSTKLEDSAMYFCASTRDGEQYFGPGTRLLVL.

This clonotype was seen repeatedly, ten times or more. The chain couples TRBV27 to TRBJ1-1; D remains ambiguous. Germline values: CDR1 MNHEY, CDR2 SMNVEV (reference sequence). The CDR3 sequence is 13 residues long. V lost 3 bases and J lost 4, with 9 bases in between. This CDR3 reads CASSFKGGTEAFF. The CDR3 DNA is TGTGCCAGCAGTTTTAAGGGAGGCACTGAAGCTTTCTTT.

V usage is TRBV29-1 and J usage is TRBJ2-5; D gene uncertain. V was pared by 7 bases and J by 2 bases, with 11 bases between. This CDR3 is built from 12 residues. Germline V gene lookup returns CDR1 SQVTM and CDR2 ANQGSEA. The CDR3 DNA is TGCAGCGGGGATGACGGACAAGAGACCCAGTACTTC. Encoded protein: CSGDDGQETQYF.

This clonotype appeared many times. The chain couples TRBV12-3 or TRBV12-4 to TRBJ2-7, with D tentatively TRBD1 (6 bases). The CDR3 loop spans 15 amino acids. V lost 2 bases and J 2 bases, leaving 13 bases between the germline ends. The CDR3 region is CASSLWDTNAYEQYF. The CDR3 region has the DNA TGTGCCAGCAGTTTATGGGACACGAATGCCTACGAGCAGTACTTC.

Many counts were recorded for this clonotype. The chain has TRBV7-2 and TRBJ1-4, with TRBD1 identical over 8 bases. The CDR3 extends over 15 amino acids. Germline CDR1 and CDR2: SGHTA and FQGNSA. Losses at the gene ends were 4 bases for V and 7 bases for J; bases not matched to a gene: 8. CDR3 region: CASSSSGQGFEKLFF. CDR3 nucleotides: TGTGCCAGCAGCTCATCCGGACAGGGTTTTGAAAAACTGTTTTTT.

This clonotype has a count of ten or more. The rearrangement links TRBV14 to TRBJ1-4, with 7 positions matching TRBD1. Germline CDR1 is SGHDN and CDR2 is FVKESK. Trimming took 5 bases from V and 3 from J; bases not matched to a gene: 6. CDR3 length: 15 residues. CDR3 amino acids: CASSYGGTANEKLFF. The CDR3 nucleotides are TGTGCCAGCAGCTACGGTGGGACAGCTAATGAAAAACTGTTTTTT.

The chain employs TRBV3-1 and TRBJ2-6, with D possibly matching TRBD2 (5 bases). The CDR3 consists of 15 residues. CDR1 is LGHDT, CDR2 YNNKEL, per germline (reference sequence). Between the trimmed V and J ends, which lost 8 bases and 0 bases, there was a span of 11 bases. CDR3 DNA: TGTGCCAGCTCGGGGTCCCGCTCTGGGGCCAACGTCCTGACTTTC. The encoded protein is CASSGSRSGANVLTF.

Notes on this clonotype: This sequence may be a read error, since a much larger clone differs from it by one base. As the CDR3 is not closed by the conserved phenylalanine or tryptophan, this likely results from a read error. This rearrangement joins TRBV7-8 to TRBJ2-1, with D unclear. The length of the CDR3 is 13 residues. Per germline, CDR1 SGHVS and CDR2 FQNEAQ. Between the trimmed V and J ends, which lost 4 bases and 13 bases, there was a span of 17 bases. This CDR3 reads CASSSYEALEQFL. For the CDR3, the DNA is TGTGCCAGCAGCTCCTATGAAGCTTTAGAACAGTTCCTC.

This clonotype was seen repeatedly, ten times or more. The chain recombines TRBV11-2 with TRBJ1-2; 9 bases line up with TRBD1. V was pared by 2 bases and J by 6 bases, with 13 bases of the junction left unmatched. The CDR3 has 17 residues. Per the germline V gene, CDR1 is SGHAT and CDR2 is FQNNGV. CDR3 in DNA: TGTGCCAGCAGCTTACCTATCATAACAGGGGGCGCGGATGGCTACACCTTC. It specifies CASSLPIITGGADGYTF.

The table lists this clonotype with a few counts. V and J are TRBV10-3 and TRBJ1-6, with 8 bases matching TRBD1. The CDR3 runs 16 residues. CDR1 is ENHRY and CDR2 is SYGVKD in the germline V gene. The ends lost 4 bases at V and 5 bases at J; junction bases unmatched: 7. This CDR3 is CAISGTRQGNNSPLHF. In nucleotides, the CDR3 is TGTGCCATCAGTGGGACAAGACAGGGGAATAATTCACCCCTCCACTTT.

This clonotype was observed many times. This rearrangement joins TRBV24-1 to TRBJ1-5, with 9 positions matching TRBD1. Germline CDR1 and CDR2: KGHDR and SFDVKD. Losses at the gene ends were 6 bases for V and 4 bases for J; bases not matched to a gene: 9. This CDR3 spans 16 amino acids. The DNA of the CDR3 is TGTGCCACCAGTCAGGGGACAGGGAAGTCGAATCAGCCCCAGCATTTT. Translation: CATSQGTGKSNQPQHF.

This clonotype was seen at least ten times. CDR3 sequence: CASSPGNRDYGYTF. The CDR3 nucleotides are TGCGCCAGCAGTCCAGGGAATCGGGACTATGGCTACACCTTC. The V gene is TRBV5-1, the J gene TRBJ1-2; TRBD1 might be the D (5 bases). The V gene's germline CDR1 is SGHRS and CDR2 YFSETQ. This CDR3 is built from 14 residues. The V gene lost 5 bases and the J gene lost 3 bases, with 14 bases spanning the gap.

This clonotype turned up a few times. This rearrangement joins TRBV20-1 to TRBJ1-2, with D unresolved. V was trimmed by 2 bases and J by 7 bases, leaving 8 bases between them. Germline loops: CDR1 DFQATT, CDR2 SNEGSKA (reference sequence). The CDR3 sequence is 11 residues long. In DNA, the CDR3 is TGCAGTGCTAGACCTCCCTCTGGCTACACCTTC. Amino acids: CSARPPSGYTF.

The chain is built from TRBV19 and TRBJ2-7, with D possibly being TRBD2 (5 bases). The CDR3 consists of 14 residues. The germline V gene has CDR1 LNHDA and CDR2 SQIVND (reference sequence). V lost 2 bases and J lost 3, with 11 bases in between. The CDR3 nucleotides read TGTGCCAGTAGTATACGACCGGGATACTACGAGCAGTACTTC. Translated: CASSIRPGYYEQYF.

A few counts support this clonotype. The genes are TRBV18 and TRBJ1-2; 8 bases map to TRBD1. CDR1 is KGHSH, CDR2 LQKENI, per germline. This CDR3 is 13 amino acids long. V shed 1 base and J 6 bases; nucleotides not matched to a gene: 1. CDR3 sequence: CASSPQTGDGYTF. CDR3 nucleotides: TGTGCCAGCTCACCACAGACAGGGGATGGCTACACCTTC.

This clonotype was found many times. The rearrangement links TRBV5-1 to TRBJ2-7; D is perhaps TRBD1 (6 bases). V was cut by 4 bases and J by 0 bases, with 11 bases left in between. The CDR3 runs to 14 residues. Germline CDR1 is SGHRS and CDR2 is YFSETQ. The CDR3 DNA reads TGCGCCAGCAGCACCCGGGACACCTCCTACGAGCAGTACTTC. Protein sequence: CASSTRDTSYEQYF. Filled out from reference TRBV5-1 and TRBJ2-7, the complete variable domain reads KAGVTQTPRYLIKTRGQQVTLSCSPISGHRSVSWYQQTPGQGLQFLFEYFSETQRNKGNFPGRFSGRQFSNSRSEMNVSTLELGDSALYLCASSTRDTSYEQYFGPGTRLTVT.

The table lists this clonotype with a few counts. The chain carries TRBV18 and TRBJ1-1; D is unresolved. V was pared by 6 bases and J by 1 base, with 15 bases between. Per germline, CDR1 KGHSH and CDR2 LQKENI. This CDR3 is built from 15 residues. The CDR3 sequence is CASSPSTGENTEAFF. In DNA, the CDR3 is TGTGCCAGCTCCCCCAGTACCGGGGAGAACACTGAAGCTTTCTTT.

This clonotype occurred once. One base separates it from a far larger clone, so it is likely a read error. The chain uses TRBV9 and TRBJ1-1; unclear D gene. Germline V gene data show CDR1 as SGDLS and CDR2 as YYNGEE. The CDR3 totals 13 residues. The CDR3 DNA is TGTGCCAGCGGCGTAGGCGGGGACACTGAAGCTTTCTTT. Encoded protein: CASGVGGDTEAFF.

V and J are TRBV12-5 and TRBJ1-1; D unresolved. The germline V gene has CDR1 LGHNT and CDR2 FRNRAP. Trimming removed 6 bases at V and 11 bases at J, with 19 bases between. The CDR3 runs 13 residues. The CDR3 nucleotides are TGTGCTAGTGGGCTAGATCGAACGGGAAGGGCTTTCTTT. The encoded protein is CASGLDRTGRAFF.